One and the same sample provided the 12 T cell receptor beta chains below, sequenced in a study of immune evolution from preneoplasia to lung adenocarcinoma. The protocol was immunoSEQ multiplex PCR, while the TCRdb copy is restricted to in-frame clones and leaves out a portion. The sample holds 35,000 to 40,000 clones; 74% are singletons and the top ten take about 6%. The sequenced sample consisted of FFPE invasive lung adenocarcinoma tissue. These receptors were obtained from a person between 60 and 70 years old with lung adenocarcinoma.

The rearrangement joins TRBV2 to TRBJ2-7; the D gene is possibly TRBD1 (5 bases). V lost 6 bases and J lost 4, with 10 bases in between. The CDR3 sequence is 12 residues long. The germline V gene has CDR1 SNHLY and CDR2 FYNNEI. CDR3 region: CASSRQIYEQYF. In DNA form, the CDR3 reads TGTGCCAGCAGCCGACAGATTTACGAGCAGTACTTC.

The rearrangement uses TRBV4-2 and TRBJ2-5; D is ambiguous. Germline values: CDR1 LGHNA, CDR2 YNFKEQ. This CDR3 has 16 residues. Trimming left V 5 bases short and J 0 bases short, with 16 bases between. CDR3 in amino acids: CASSSRLGYDQETQYF. The CDR3 region has the DNA TGTGCCAGCAGCTCTCGCCTGGGGTACGACCAAGAGACCCAGTACTTC.

This chain joins TRBV11-2 and TRBJ2-1, with D hard to call. With 1 base removed from V and 6 bases from J, the gap between germline ends came to 7 bases. The length of the CDR3 is 13 residues. Per the germline V gene, CDR1 is SGHAT and CDR2 is FQNNGV. The CDR3 DNA reads TGTGCCAGCAGCTTAGGGTTATCCAATGAGCAGTTCTTC. Encoded protein: CASSLGLSNEQFF.

The V and J genes are TRBV27 and TRBJ2-5; D uncertain. The J call may be incorrect, as the DNA end agrees better with TRBJ2-7. The germline CDR1 and CDR2 sequences are MNHEY and SMNVEV (reference sequence). CDR3 size: 16 residues. The CDR3 protein is CASSQARSGTAYEQYF. Written as DNA, the CDR3 is TGTGCCAGCAGTCAAGCTCGGTCAGGTACCGCCTACGAGCAGTACTTC.

Points on this clone: The same CDR3 can be traced to other DNA sequences in this sample. The chain couples TRBV30 to TRBJ2-2, with TRBD2 matching over 10 bases. Germline values: CDR1 GTSNPN, CDR2 SVGIG (reference sequence). This CDR3 spans 13 amino acids. CDR3 amino acids: CAQPAGGIGELFF. The CDR3 DNA reads as TGTGCTCAACCAGCGGGAGGGATCGGGGAGCTGTTTTTT.

The chain employs TRBV4-2 and TRBJ2-2; D remains ambiguous. Trimming took off 0 bases at V and 1 base at J, with 9 bases between the two ends. Per the germline V gene, CDR1 is LGHNA and CDR2 is YNFKEQ. The CDR3 totals 16 residues. CDR3 sequence: CASSQDHRQNTGELFF. The DNA of the CDR3 is TGTGCCAGCAGCCAAGATCATCGACAGAACACCGGGGAGCTGTTTTTT.

This chain uses TRBV28 with TRBJ1-4; 7 bases agree with TRBD1. V was pared by 4 bases and J by 8 bases, with 7 bases of the junction left unmatched. Germline CDR1 reads MDHEN; CDR2 reads SYDVKM. This CDR3 spans 14 amino acids. In DNA, the CDR3 is TGTGCCAGCAGTTCACAGGGGAAGGAGGAAAAACTGTTTTTT. This codes for CASSSQGKEEKLFF.

The rearrangement joins TRBV7-9 to TRBJ2-2; D ambiguous. The CDR3 consists of 15 residues. Trimming removed 4 bases from V and 5 bases from J, with 14 bases in between. CDR1 and CDR2 (germline): SEHNR, FQNEAQ (reference sequence). CDR3 nucleotides: TGTGCCAGCAGCTCCCGGTACAGTATTACCGGGGAGCTGTTTTTT. Translated, it gives CASSSRYSITGELFF.

In its sample, this clone ranks as medium-sized. The V and J genes are TRBV5-4 and TRBJ2-1, with 11 bases identical to TRBD2. Germline CDR1 reads SGHNT; CDR2 reads YYREEE (reference sequence). Losses at the gene ends were 0 bases for V and 8 bases for J; bases not matched to a gene: 4. CDR3 size: 15 residues. CDR3 protein: CASSLELAGGDEQFF. CDR3 nucleotide sequence: TGTGCCAGCAGCTTGGAATTAGCGGGAGGGGATGAGCAGTTCTTC. Using reference TRBV5-4 and TRBJ2-1 for the parts outside the CDR3, the full variable domain is ETGVTQSPTHLIKTRGQQVTLRCSSQSGHNTVSWYQQALGQGPQFIFQYYREEENGRGNFPPRFSGLQFPNYSSELNVNALELDDSALYLCASSLELAGGDEQFFGPGTRLTVL.

As concerns this clone: At one end, the junction sequence differs from germline, possibly due to a read error. The CDR3, as DNA: TGTGCCAGCAGTGACTCGGAGTATGGCTACATCTTC. Amino acids: CASSDSEYGYIF. V usage is TRBV6-4 and J usage is TRBJ1-2; D ambiguous. The V gene's germline CDR1 is MRHNA and CDR2 SNTAGT. The CDR3 runs 12 residues.

The sample holds one count of this clone. The CDR3 reads CASSPMTGVDTEAFF. DNA for the CDR3: TGTGCCAGCAGCCCCATGACAGGGGTTGACACTGAAGCTTTCTTT. The chain is built from TRBV7-2 and TRBJ1-1; 8 bases agree with TRBD1. The CDR3 sequence is 15 residues long. The J segment lost 3 bases and the V segment lost 5 bases, leaving 8 bases of the junction unmatched. Germline CDR1 reads SGHTA; CDR2 reads FQGNSA.

The chain joins TRBV28 to TRBJ2-2, with TRBD1 identical over 7 bases. Losses at the gene ends were 7 bases for V and 7 bases for J; bases not matched to a gene: 18. This CDR3 contains 17 residues. Per the germline V gene, CDR1 is MDHEN and CDR2 is SYDVKM. CDR3 sequence (DNA): TGTGCCAGCACTCCCCTTGATCGAGGGGGCGAGGTCGGGGAGCTGTTTTTT. It codes for CASTPLDRGGEVGELFF.